This entry lists 13 T cell receptor beta chains sequenced from one sample in a study of shared clonotypes between healthy human individuals. Libraries were prepared by immunoSEQ multiplex PCR; TCRdb keeps only in-frame clonotypes and omits some of them. The sample records some 2,000,000 clones, about 95% being singletons. The naive CD8 fraction comprised CD45RO-negative cells positively selected for CCR7 and excluded terminally differentiated effector memory CD45RA+ cells. Sequenced material: naive CD8+ T cells sorted from blood. Every receptor here comes from a man between 18 and 29 years old in good health.

The chain recombines TRBV4-1 with TRBJ1-5; the D gene is possibly TRBD1 (5 bases). Germline lookup yields CDR1 MGHRA and CDR2 YSYEKL. The CDR3 spans 16 residues. V gave up 0 bases and J gave up 2 bases, with 11 bases separating them. CDR3 loop: CASSQDRGEGNQPQHF. As DNA, the CDR3 is TGCGCCAGCAGCCAAGATCGGGGGGAAGGCAATCAGCCCCAGCATTTT.

To note about this clone: Additional DNA sequences in this sample encode the identical CDR3. The chain joins TRBV4-1 to TRBJ2-7, with unresolved D. Per the germline V gene, CDR1 is MGHRA and CDR2 is YSYEKL. This CDR3 region has 14 residues. The ends were cut back, 0 bases at V and 2 bases at J, with 8 bases in the middle. CDR3 sequence: CASSQDTETYEQYF. As DNA, the CDR3 is TGCGCCAGCAGCCAAGACACGGAGACCTACGAGCAGTACTTC.

This clone was observed a single time. The chain joins TRBV27 to TRBJ1-1; a weak D match, TRBD1 (6 bases). The V gene lost 5 bases and the J gene lost 4 bases, with 11 bases spanning the gap. Germline V lookup: CDR1 MNHEY, CDR2 SMNVEV (reference sequence). This CDR3 spans 13 amino acids. The CDR3 bases are TGTGCCAGCAGTGGGGGCGCACCCACTGAAGCTTTCTTT. Protein product: CASSGGAPTEAFF.

The V gene is TRBV2, the J gene TRBJ2-3; 11 bases map to TRBD2. This CDR3 contains 17 residues. Germline lookup yields CDR1 SNHLY and CDR2 FYNNEI. J was trimmed by 2 bases and V by 8 bases; bases with no gene match: 12. CDR3 DNA: TGTGCCAGCGTGCGTGGCGGGACTAGCGGATTCACAGATACGCAGTATTTT. This translates into CASVRGGTSGFTDTQYF.

The chain uses TRBV9 and TRBJ2-1, with a tentative D call TRBD1 (5 bases). Germline values: CDR1 SGDLS, CDR2 YYNGEE. Trimming pared 7 bases from V and 10 bases from J, leaving 9 bases between. The CDR3 contains 10 residues. The CDR3 nucleotides read TGTGCCAGCGGGGCCGGAGAGCAGTTCTTC. This encodes CASGAGEQFF.

As for this clone: Other nucleotide sequences from this sample produce the same CDR3. The rearrangement joins TRBV27 to TRBJ1-1; D not resolved. V gave up 2 bases and J gave up 0 bases, with 4 bases separating them. Germline CDR1 reads MNHEY; CDR2 reads SMNVEV (reference sequence). The CDR3 is 13 amino acids. The CDR3 is CASSLSMNTEAFF. The CDR3 nucleotides read TGTGCCAGCAGTTTAAGCATGAACACTGAAGCTTTCTTT.

V usage is TRBV27 and J usage is TRBJ2-2; 9 bases match TRBD2. V was clipped by 5 bases and J by 5 bases; unmatched bases: 6. Germline CDR1 reads MNHEY; CDR2 reads SMNVEV (reference sequence). The CDR3 is 15 residues long. CDR3 loop: CASSLLAGLTGELFF. CDR3 sequence (DNA): TGTGCCAGCAGTCTACTAGCGGGTTTAACCGGGGAGCTGTTTTTT.

The chain combines TRBV5-6 with TRBJ2-1; D may be TRBD1 or TRBD2 (5 bases each). Trimming stripped 4 bases from V and 7 bases from J, with 15 bases between. Germline V gene lookup returns CDR1 SGHDT and CDR2 YYEEEE. This CDR3 region has 14 residues. The CDR3 loop is CASSRDLAENEQFF. CDR3 in DNA: TGTGCCAGCAGCCGGGACCTGGCGGAGAATGAGCAGTTCTTC. The full variable domain, with the rest looked up from reference TRBV5-6 and TRBJ2-1, is DAGVTQSPTHLIKTRGQQVTLRCSPKSGHDTVSWYQQALGQGPQFIFQYYEEEERQRGNFPDRFSGHQFPNYSSELNVNALLLGDSALYLCASSRDLAENEQFFGPGTRLTVL.

The chain links TRBV27 to TRBJ2-1; the D is unclear. CDR1 and CDR2 from the germline V gene are MNHEY and SMNVEV (reference sequence). With 7 bases removed from V and 3 bases from J, the gap between germline ends came to 4 bases. This CDR3 contains 11 residues. In DNA form, the CDR3 reads TGTGCCAGCATGGGCTACAATGAGCAGTTCTTC. Amino acid sequence: CASMGYNEQFF.

This chain links TRBV7-2 with TRBJ2-7; TRBD2 agrees at 10 bases. CDR3 length equals 15 residues. Germline-derived CDR1 and CDR2 are SGHTA and FQGNSA. J lost 0 bases, V lost 5 bases, and 4 bases had no gene match. CDR3 region: CASSQTSGASYEQYF. The CDR3 region has the DNA TGTGCCAGCAGCCAAACTAGCGGGGCCTCCTACGAGCAGTACTTC.

This sequence joins TRBV27 and TRBJ2-7; tentative D call: TRBD2 (5 bases). The CDR3 has 14 residues. Germline loops: CDR1 MNHEY, CDR2 SMNVEV (reference sequence). The V and J ends lost 5 bases and 2 bases respectively, with 13 bases between them. CDR3 sequence reads: CASSVLRTAYEQYF. CDR3 nucleotides: TGTGCCAGCAGTGTTTTGAGGACTGCCTACGAGCAGTACTTC.

The CDR3 nucleotides read TGTGCCAGCAGCACCTCAAATGAGCAGTTCTTC. Amino acids: CASSTSNEQFF. V is TRBV6-1 and J is TRBJ2-1; no firm D call. Trimming stripped 6 bases from V and 7 bases from J, with 7 bases between. The germline V gene has CDR1 MNHNS and CDR2 SASEGT. This CDR3 has 11 residues.

Only one count was recorded for this clone. The CDR3 region has the DNA TGTGCCAGCAGTTCTAGACAGGGATCACCTCAATGGGACTATGGCTACACCTTC. This gives the protein CASSSRQGSPQWDYGYTF. The chain has TRBV27 and TRBJ1-2; 7 nucleotides match TRBD1. The V segment lost 4 bases and the J segment 3 bases; nucleotides outside the gene matches: 17. Per germline, CDR1 MNHEY and CDR2 SMNVEV (reference sequence). The CDR3 is made up of 18 amino acids.